This is a list of T cell receptor beta chains from one sample in a study of sequential checkpoint blockade in melanoma. The method was immunoSEQ multiplex PCR; TCRdb's version includes in-frame clones alone and lacks a portion of them. The repertoire holds around 1,500 clones, with 20% to 25% as singletons. Sequences were derived from tumor tissue (inferred from file names), sampled from a patient given nivolumab and ipilimumab in sequence. The receptors stem from a human donor with melanoma. Each CDR3 is given with its conserved first and last residue. Fields, in order: J gene, clone size, D gene, V gene, CDR3 protein, CDR3 DNA. D genes are given only for firm matches. Only some rows state a clone size, as once, few, many or a class for expanded clones.

TRBJ2-5 | - | TRBD2 | TRBV10-2 | CASSERLAGQETQYF | TGCGCCAGCAGTGAAAGGCTAGCGGGACAAGAGACCCAGTACTTC
TRBJ1-6 | few | TRBD1 | TRBV18 | CASSPRTGGNSPLHF | TGTGCCAGCTCACCCCGGACAGGGGGCAATTCACCCCTCCACTTT
TRBJ1-2 | - | - | TRBV5-1 | CASSLARNNLDGYTF | TGCGCCAGCAGCTTGGCCAGGAACAACTTGGATGGCTACACCTTC
TRBJ1-2 | large | - | TRBV11-3 | CASSSQGEPYGYTF | TGTGCCAGCAGCTCTCAAGGGGAGCCTTATGGCTACACCTTC
TRBJ2-5 | medium-sized | - | TRBV11-3 | CASSLVYYQETQYF | TGTGCCAGCAGCTTAGTCTATTACCAAGAGACCCAGTACTTC
TRBJ1-5 | - | TRBD1 | TRBV19 | CASSADRVSNQPQHF | TGTGCCAGTAGTGCAGACAGGGTTAGCAATCAGCCCCAGCATTTT
TRBJ1-1 | - | TRBD1 | TRBV5-1 | CASSSTTGAGTEAFF | TGCGCCAGCAGCTCTACCACAGGGGCGGGCACTGAAGCTTTCTTT
TRBJ1-5 | - | - | TRBV5-1 | CASSLGSGNQPQHF | TGCGCCAGCAGCTTGGGTTCGGGCAATCAGCCCCAGCATTTT
TRBJ2-2 | - | TRBD1 | TRBV28 | CASSPTGVAGELFF | TGTGCCAGCAGTCCTACAGGGGTGGCCGGGGAGCTGTTTTTT
TRBJ2-1 | - | - | TRBV29-1 | CSVEDPGRSSYNEQFF | TGCAGCGTTGAAGATCCGGGGAGAAGCTCCTACAATGAGCAGTTCTTC
TRBJ2-7 | - | TRBD1 | TRBV23-1 | CATGQASGYEQYF | TGCGCCACCGGACAGGCCTCGGGCTACGAGCAGTACTTC
TRBJ1-2 | few | - | TRBV6-8 | CASMGFSDGYTF | TGTGCCAGCATGGGGTTTTCGGATGGCTACACCTTC
TRBJ1-5 | medium-sized | - | TRBV5-3 | CARSLTGPDNQPQHF | TGTGCCAGAAGCTTGACGGGACCGGACAATCAGCCCCAGCATTTT
TRBJ2-1 | few | TRBD1 | TRBV9 | CASTRDRGGEQFF | TGTGCCAGCACCCGGGACAGGGGGGGTGAGCAGTTCTTC
TRBJ2-7 | medium-sized | TRBD1 | TRBV11-3 | CASSSDRQGVGSYEQYF | TGTGCCAGCAGCTCCGATCGACAGGGAGTTGGCTCCTACGAGCAGTACTTC
TRBJ2-1 | large | - | TRBV9 | CASSEGGLNNEQFF | TGTGCCAGCAGCGAGGGGGGCCTTAACAATGAGCAGTTCTTC
TRBJ2-5 | - | - | TRBV28 | CASNAQRKTQYF | TGTGCCAGCAATGCGCAGAGGAAGACCCAGTACTTC
TRBJ1-6 | few | TRBD1 | TRBV9 | CASSVGQGYNSPLHF | TGTGCCAGCAGCGTGGGACAGGGGTATAATTCACCCCTCCACTTT
TRBJ1-1 | - | - | TRBV18 | CASSPSGRTEAFF | TGTGCCAGCTCACCATCAGGGCGCACTGAAGCTTTCTTT
TRBJ1-4 | - | - | TRBV30 | CAWSPDITNEKLFF | TGTGCCTGGAGCCCGGACATAACTAATGAAAAACTGTTTTTT
TRBJ1-1 | - | - | TRBV28 | CASSLGPSGMNTEAFF | TGTGCCAGCAGTTTGGGCCCCTCAGGGATGAACACTGAAGCTTTCTTT
TRBJ1-2 | - | - | TRBV15 | CATSTRDTQRDGYTF | TGTGCCACCAGCACCCGGGACACCCAGAGGGATGGCTACACCTTC
TRBJ1-1 | - | - | TRBV6-1 | CASSEDASMNTEAFF | TGTGCCAGCAGTGAAGACGCCTCCATGAACACTGAAGCTTTCTTT
TRBJ1-4 | large | TRBD1 | TRBV6-8 | CASSSPGTGREKLFF | TGTGCCAGCAGTTCCCCCGGGACAGGGCGGGAAAAACTGTTTTTT
TRBJ1-5 | - | TRBD1 | TRBV19 | CASSMGQGIQPQHF | TGTGCCAGTAGTATGGGACAGGGGATTCAGCCCCAGCATTTT
TRBJ2-7 | few | - | TRBV6-8 | CASSWDAASSYEQYF | TGTGCCAGCAGTTGGGACGCGGCCAGCTCCTACGAGCAGTACTTC
TRBJ1-6 | few | - | TRBV6-8 | CASSSDSSYNSPLHF | TGTGCCAGCAGTTCTGACAGCTCCTATAATTCACCCCTCCACTTT
TRBJ2-2 | - | - | TRBV18 | CASSPPSPGELFF | TGTGCCAGCTCACCACCGAGTCCCGGGGAGCTGTTTTTT
TRBJ1-6 | - | - | TRBV19 | CASKSAQESNSPLHF | TGTGCCAGTAAGAGTGCACAGGAATCTAATTCACCCCTCCACTTT